This T cell receptor beta chain came from a study of human T cells and chemical hapten exposure. Time point described: patch test 2, 6 weeks after DPC sensitization. Indicated treatment: therapeutic diphenylcyclopropenone sensitization with weekly scalp DPC. Blood, whole and unfractionated, served as the source for total RNA extraction. Using its own MiXCR run on the RACE reads, TCRdb lists one record per CDR3 protein. The sample lists some 90,000 distinct CDR3 sequences; about an eighth were seen once. The ends were cut back, 5 bases at V and 0 bases at J, with 17 bases in the middle. The CDR3 contains 16 residues. Per germline, CDR1 LNHDA and CDR2 SQIVND (reference sequence).

Sample: whole blood, taken in connection with sensitization to the hapten diphenylcyclopropenone (DPC). This chain joins TRBV19 and TRBJ2-7; D is possibly TRBD1 (6 bases). The origin of this receptor is a woman in her 40s with alopecia areata. Some clones in this sample may be carry-over from other donors' samples. The CDR3 DNA sequence: TGTGCCAGTAGTCCAAAAAGGACAGCCCCCTCCTACGAGCAGTACTTC. Translating gives CASSPKRTAPSYEQYF.